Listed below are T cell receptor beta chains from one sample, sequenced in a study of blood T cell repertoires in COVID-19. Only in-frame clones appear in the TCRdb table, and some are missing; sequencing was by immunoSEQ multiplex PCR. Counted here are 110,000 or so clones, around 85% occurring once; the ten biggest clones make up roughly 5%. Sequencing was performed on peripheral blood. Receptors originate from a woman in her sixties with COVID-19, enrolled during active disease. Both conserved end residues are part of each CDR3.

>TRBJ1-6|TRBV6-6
CASSTILQGDNSPLHF
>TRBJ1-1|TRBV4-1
CASSRGDRGVDTEAFF
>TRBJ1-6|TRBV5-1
CASSRLQAEAGVALHF
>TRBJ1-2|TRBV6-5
CANQGGLNYGYTF
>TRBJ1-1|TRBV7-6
CASSLGSAGMSGMNTEAFF
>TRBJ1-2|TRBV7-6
CASSPTGGSYYGYTF
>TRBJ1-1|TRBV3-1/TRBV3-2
CASSSGQGGTEAFF
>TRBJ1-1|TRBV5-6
CASSFSGVGTEAFF
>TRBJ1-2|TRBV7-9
CASSLEEGQTF
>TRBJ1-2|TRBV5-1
CASRIGGNYGYTF
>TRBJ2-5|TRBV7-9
CASSRLAGGETQYF
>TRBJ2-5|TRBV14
CASSQKGVEAYQETQYF
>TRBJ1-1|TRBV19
CASSRTGVDTEAFF
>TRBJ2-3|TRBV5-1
CASSNHGWTENTDTQYF
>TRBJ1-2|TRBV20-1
CSAGGFYGYTF
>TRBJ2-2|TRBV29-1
CSVDMGNTGELFF
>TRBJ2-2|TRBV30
CAWSTVGDGELFF
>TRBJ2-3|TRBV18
CASSPGLAGGHATDTQYF
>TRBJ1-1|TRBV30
CAWSDGQGGTEAFF